Sequencing of this T cell receptor (beta chain) was carried out in a study of blood T cell repertoires in COVID-19. About the research overall: The origin of the acute and convalescent COVID-19 samples was the United States, Italy and Spain.

Using immunoSEQ multiplex PCR, the repertoire was profiled, and TCRdb retains in-frame clones only, with some absent. The sample holds approximately 350,000 clones; about 90% are singletons and the top ten take approximately 3%. The sequence was obtained from a woman aged 25 to 45 who had recovered from COVID-19. The sample consisted of PBMCs or T cells enriched from blood (not recorded which).

For the CDR3, the DNA is TGTGCCAGCAGCTTAGTGGGGGTGGAGGGAGCGGTGAACACTGAAGCTTTCTTT. It codes for CASSLVGVEGAVNTEAFF. This sequence joins TRBV11-2 and TRBJ1-1; D might be TRBD1 (5 bases). The germline gives CDR1 SGHAT, CDR2 FQNNGV. CDR3 length: 18 amino acids. Trimming removed 1 base at V and 0 bases at J, with 18 bases between.